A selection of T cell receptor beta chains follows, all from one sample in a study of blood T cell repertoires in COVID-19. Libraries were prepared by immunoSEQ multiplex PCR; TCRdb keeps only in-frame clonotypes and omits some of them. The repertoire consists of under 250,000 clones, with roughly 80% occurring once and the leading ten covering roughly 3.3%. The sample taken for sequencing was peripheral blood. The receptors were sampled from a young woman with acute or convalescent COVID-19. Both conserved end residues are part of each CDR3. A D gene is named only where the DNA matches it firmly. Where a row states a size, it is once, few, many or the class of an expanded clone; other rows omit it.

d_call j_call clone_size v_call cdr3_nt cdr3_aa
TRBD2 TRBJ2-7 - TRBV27 TGTGCCAGCAGCCTAACTAGCGGGAGATGGCCCTACGAGCAGTACTTC CASSLTSGRWPYEQYF
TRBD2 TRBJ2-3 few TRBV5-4 TGTGCCAGCAGCTTCCGACTAGCGGGAGATATGAAAACGCAGTATTTT CASSFRLAGDMKTQYF
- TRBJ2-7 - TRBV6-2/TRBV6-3 TGTGCCAGCAGTTACGATGAGGGAGGCTACGAGCAGTACTTC CASSYDEGGYEQYF
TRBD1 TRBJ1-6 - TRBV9 TGTGCCAGCAGCGGGGGGACAGGGGGCCATCGGTCACCCCTCCACTTT CASSGGTGGHRSPLHF
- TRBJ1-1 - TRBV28 TGTGCCAGCAGTTTACGTTTCACAAACACTGAAGCTTTCTTT CASSLRFTNTEAFF
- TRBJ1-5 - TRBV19 TGTGCCAGTACCGAGGCAGTTAATCAGCCCCAGCATTTT CASTEAVNQPQHF
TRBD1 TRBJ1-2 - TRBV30 TGTGCCTGGAGTGTAGAGGCAGGGGGTGGCTACACCTTC CAWSVEAGGGYTF
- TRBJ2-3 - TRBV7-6 TGTGCCAGCAGCTTAGGGGGCGGACAGATCTACACAGATACGCAGTATTTT CASSLGGGQIYTDTQYF
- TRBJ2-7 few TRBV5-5 TGTGCCAGCAGCTTGTCCTTAATGTCCTCCTCCTACGAGCAGTACTTC CASSLSLMSSSYEQYF
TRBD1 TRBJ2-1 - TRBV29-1 TGCAGCGTTGTCAGGGACAGTCTCAATGAGCAGTTCTTC CSVVRDSLNEQFF
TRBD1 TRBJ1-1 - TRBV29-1 TGCAGCGTTGGACAGGGGGCCCCTGAAGCTTTCTTT CSVGQGAPEAFF
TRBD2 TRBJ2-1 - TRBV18 TGTGCCAGCTCACCCCGGACTAGCGGGAGTTCAGGTGAGCAGTTCTTC CASSPRTSGSSGEQFF
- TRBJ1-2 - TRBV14 TGTGCCAGCAGCAACAGTGCGGGGAGCTACACCTTC CASSNSAGSYTF
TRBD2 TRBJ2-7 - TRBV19 TGTGCCAGTAGTATTGAAGGGACTAGCGGGAGGAACTCCTACGAGCAGTACTTC CASSIEGTSGRNSYEQYF
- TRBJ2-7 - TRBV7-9 TGTGCCAGCAGCTCCCGAGCCTACGAGCAGTACTTC CASSSRAYEQYF
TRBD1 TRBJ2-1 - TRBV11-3 TGTGCCAGCAGCGAAGGACAGGTAATGCCCAATGAGCAGTTCTTC CASSEGQVMPNEQFF
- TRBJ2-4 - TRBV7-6 TGTGCCAGCAGCTTAGGTGGGGGCAGCTCGATAGCCAAAAACATTCAGTACTTC CASSLGGGSSIAKNIQYF
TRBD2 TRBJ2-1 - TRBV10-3 TGTGCCATCAGTCCCGGGGAGGGGACTAGCCTATCCAATGAGCAGTTCTTC CAISPGEGTSLSNEQFF
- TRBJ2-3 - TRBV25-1 TGTGCCAGCAGTGAACAGGCCAACACAGATACGCAGTATTTT CASSEQANTDTQYF
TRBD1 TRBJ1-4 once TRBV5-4 TGTGCCAGCAGATCGGACAGGTATAATGAAAAACTGTTTTTT CASRSDRYNEKLFF
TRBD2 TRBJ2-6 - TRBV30 TGTGCCTGGAGTGGGGGGGGGTTTTCTGGGGCCAACGTCCTGACTTTC CAWSGGGFSGANVLTF
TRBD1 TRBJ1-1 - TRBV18 TGTGCCAGCTCACCTCGGGGGGACAGGGGCACTGAAGCTTTCTTT CASSPRGDRGTEAFF
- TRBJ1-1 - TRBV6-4 TGTGCCAGCAGTGCCACCCATGAGTCGAACACTGAAGCTTTCTTT CASSATHESNTEAFF